These 11 T cell receptor beta chains originate from one sample sequenced in a study of blood T cell repertoires in COVID-19. Only in-frame clones appear in the TCRdb table, and some are missing; sequencing was by immunoSEQ multiplex PCR. The data contain roughly 260,000 clones, about 91% of them singletons. The specimen sequenced was PBMCs or T cells enriched from blood (not recorded which). The receptor set was obtained from a woman aged 30 to 39 with acute COVID-19.

This clone was counted only a few times. This chain joins TRBV10-3 and TRBJ1-2, with TRBD1 matching over 7 bases. CDR1 and CDR2 from the germline V gene are ENHRY and SYGVKD. V lost 3 bases, J lost 2 bases, and 6 bases stayed unmatched. The CDR3 is 15 amino acids. CDR3 nucleotides: TGTGCCATCAGTGATTGGACAGGAGTAAACTATGGCTACACCTTC. Residues: CAISDWTGVNYGYTF.

This clone has a single count. CDR3: CASSLEGFFYGYTF. The CDR3 DNA reads TGTGCCAGCAGCTTGGAGGGGTTCTTCTATGGCTACACCTTC. The chain carries TRBV5-6 and TRBJ1-2, with D tentatively TRBD1 (5 bases). The V gene's germline CDR1 is SGHDT and CDR2 YYEEEE. This CDR3 spans 14 amino acids. Trimming took 0 bases from V and 4 from J, leaving 10 bases between them.

This chain connects TRBV5-1 to TRBJ1-1; D is unresolved. Germline assignment: CDR1 SGHRS and CDR2 YFSETQ. The CDR3 sequence is 13 residues long. V lost 4 bases and J 6 bases, leaving 13 bases between the germline ends. The CDR3 reads CASSVRSTAEAFF. The DNA for the CDR3 is TGCGCCAGCAGCGTTCGCTCTACCGCTGAAGCTTTCTTT.

V gene TRBV6-6 combines with J gene TRBJ2-1; 7 positions match TRBD2. The ends lost 9 bases at V and 5 bases at J; junction bases unmatched: 10. Germline CDR1 MNHNY, CDR2 SVGAGI (reference sequence). This CDR3 is built from 14 residues. The CDR3 coding sequence is TGTGCCAGTATAAGCGGGGCGCAGCACAATGAGCAGTTCTTC. Translated, it gives CASISGAQHNEQFF.

In nucleotides, the CDR3 is TGTGCCAGCTCACCACCGGCTAGGTCTGGGAGTGGCTACACCTTC. Protein product: CASSPPARSGSGYTF. The V and J genes are TRBV18 and TRBJ1-2; D gene uncertain. The germline CDR1 and CDR2 sequences are KGHSH and LQKENI. Trimming shortened V by 0 bases and J by 7 bases, and 15 bases separated the two germline ends. CDR3 length: 15 residues.

About this clone: One end of the junction fails to match germline, which may point to a read error. The chain joins TRBV7-7 to TRBJ2-5, with 7 bases aligning to TRBD2. Germline lookup yields CDR1 SSHAT and CDR2 FNYEAQ (reference sequence). The CDR3 loop spans 15 amino acids. The CDR3 loop is CASSFTLAEQETQYF. The CDR3, as DNA: TGTGCTAGCAGCTTCACGCTAGCGGAACAAGAGACCCAGTACTTC.

The genes are TRBV27 and TRBJ2-1; 11 nucleotides align to TRBD1. From germline, CDR1 is MNHEY and CDR2 SMNVEV (reference sequence). Germline trimming cut 6 bases from V and 8 bases from J; bases unmatched to any gene: 12. The CDR3 contains 16 residues. DNA for the CDR3: TGTGCCAGCAGCCATCCGGGACAGGGGGATATAGATGAGCAGTTCTTC. It translates to CASSHPGQGDIDEQFF.

In regard to this clone: The limits of the CDR3 on the DNA are not certain, so only TCRdb's listed CDR3 is given. The rearrangement links TRBV27 to TRBJ2-1; whether TRBD1, the table's D call, matches the DNA was not checked. Including both end residues, the CDR3 is 15 amino acids long. Germline-derived CDR1 and CDR2 are MNHEY and SMNVEV (reference sequence). CDR3 in amino acids: CASSFGPGSYNEQFF.

The V gene is TRBV5-1, the J gene TRBJ2-6; 7 nucleotides match TRBD1. V gave up 3 bases and J gave up 0 bases; unmatched junction bases: 15. CDR1 and CDR2 from the germline V gene are SGHRS and YFSETQ. The CDR3 has 20 residues. The CDR3, as DNA: TGCGCCAGCAGCTCGATCAGGGACCGGGACAGAAGCTCTGGGGCCAACGTCCTGACTTTC. Amino acid sequence: CASSSIRDRDRSSGANVLTF.

The chain has TRBV30 and TRBJ1-1; TRBD1 aligns across 9 bases. V lost 1 base to trimming and J lost 4 bases; unmatched junction nucleotides: 7. Germline loops: CDR1 GTSNPN, CDR2 SVGIG (reference sequence). The CDR3 extends over 15 amino acids. As DNA, the CDR3 is TGTGCCTGGAGTGAAACAGGGGGCGGGAGCACTGAAGCTTTCTTT. This codes for CAWSETGGGSTEAFF.

The chain carries TRBV6-5 and TRBJ1-2; 8 bases map to TRBD1. The germline gives CDR1 MNHEY, CDR2 SVGAGI. V was pared by 6 bases and J by 8 bases, with 5 bases of the junction left unmatched. This CDR3 has 12 residues. CDR3 protein: CASSQTGVGYTF. The CDR3 nucleotides read TGTGCCAGCAGCCAGACAGGGGTCGGCTACACCTTC.